Listed here is a single TCR beta chain. The antigen it recognizes is unknown. No quality values exist for individual bases; no much larger clone is one base distant. The CDR3 covers 15 residues, taking in both the cysteine and the phenylalanine. CDR3 DNA is the only sequence kept; it has 45 bases, read in frame from the first base. Taken from the germline V gene (reference sequence), the CDR1 and CDR2 loops are SEHNR and FQNEAQ. V trim: 5 bases; J trim: 4 bases; unmatched bases: 5. The sample's time point, from its label and the paper: about 28 days (+/-7) after the second vaccine dose. The treatment or condition label here, explained by the study, means: meningococcal conjugate vaccine given as trial control. Samples from vaccinated people were obtained from the UK trials COV001 and COV002, which included a single-blind randomized controlled phase 2/3 trial of AZD1222 (ChAdOx1 nCoV-19) in healthy adults. For TCRbeta chain sequencing, PBMC samples were collected from trial participants at day 0 and at day 28 after the second dose.

The CDR3 regions of human TCRbeta chains were subjected to immunosequencing. The authors processed their data as follows. TCRs in the repertoires were compared against a reference library of SARS-CoV-2-specific TCRs that had been generated with the MIRA antigen-specificity platform. Breadth meant the fraction of unique TCRs that were SARS-CoV-2-associated, whereas depth meant the fraction of total T cells that were SARS-CoV-2-associated. Using the MIRA data, each spike-specific TCR was mapped to the spike region that the TCR reacts to and placed in a CD4 or CD8 class. Log10-transformed breadth and depth values were compared by one-way ANOVA with Sidak's multiple comparisons tests. The immuneACCESS repertoire file appears here via TCRdb, limited to in-frame rearrangements. These files lack a portion of the clones; in checked studies, under half of the deficit traces to unresolved V genes, and the cause of the others is not known. The DNA was the basis for D and trimming; V, J and clone size are from that table. For this sample the table gives 150,000 to 200,000 clones, of which approximately 90% were detected only once. About 4% of the sample is in the top ten clones.

The data were taken from a study of T cell responses to AZD1222 COVID-19 vaccine (TCRdb year 2021). Some background on the complete study: A total of approximately 230 trial participants underwent TCR sequencing, of whom some 210 received two doses of AZD1222 and approximately 25 received two doses of the MenACWY control vaccine. Trial participants were enrolled by age into 18-55, 56-69 and 70-plus year subgroups, with approximately 160, 26 and 62 TCR-sequenced participants respectively.

The study at large found these results: Spike-specific TCR breadth and depth rose significantly after two AZD1222 doses compared with day 0 and with MenACWY recipients. Because no samples from the day 14 peak response were available, repertoires could be characterized only after the peak T cell response. The vaccine-associated CD4 TCRs covered the entire spike protein, and the dominant responses fell in regions 160-218 and 743-854. Most participants were white British and females outnumbered males, and the authors suggested that clonal diversity may have been underestimated. Reportedly, close to half of the unique spike-specific TCRs recognized epitopes lying outside the regions that are mutated in the B.1.351 and B.1.1.7 variants. Conclusions about previously exposed vaccinees are limited because only six or seven AZD1222 recipients were SARS-CoV-2 seropositive at baseline. The 56-69-year group was small, and its depth increase did not reach significance, likely because of low power.

Sequencing was performed on peripheral blood, taken 28 days after the second dose of the MenACWY control vaccine. This receptor was obtained from an adult who received the MenACWY meningococcal vaccine as a control. The rearranged chain carries TRBV7-9 and TRBJ1-3, with 10 bases in between that match TRBD1. The bases read TGTGCCAGCAGCCCGCGGGACAGGGGAGGAAACACCATATATTTT. Its amino acids are CASSPRDRGGNTIYF.